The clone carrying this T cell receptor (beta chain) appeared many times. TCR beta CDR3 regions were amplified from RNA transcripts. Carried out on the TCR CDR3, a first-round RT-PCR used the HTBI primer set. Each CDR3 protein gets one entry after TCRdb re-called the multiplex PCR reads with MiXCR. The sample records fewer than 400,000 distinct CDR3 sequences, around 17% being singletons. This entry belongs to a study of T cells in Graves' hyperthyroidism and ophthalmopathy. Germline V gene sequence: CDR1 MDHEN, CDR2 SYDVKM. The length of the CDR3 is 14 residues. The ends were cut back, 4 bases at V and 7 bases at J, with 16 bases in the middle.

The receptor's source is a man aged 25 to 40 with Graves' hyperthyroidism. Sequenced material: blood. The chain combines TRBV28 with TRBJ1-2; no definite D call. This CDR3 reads CASSSAQSPSGYTF. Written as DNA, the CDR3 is TGTGCCAGCAGTTCAGCTCAGTCCCCGAGTGGCTACACCTTC.